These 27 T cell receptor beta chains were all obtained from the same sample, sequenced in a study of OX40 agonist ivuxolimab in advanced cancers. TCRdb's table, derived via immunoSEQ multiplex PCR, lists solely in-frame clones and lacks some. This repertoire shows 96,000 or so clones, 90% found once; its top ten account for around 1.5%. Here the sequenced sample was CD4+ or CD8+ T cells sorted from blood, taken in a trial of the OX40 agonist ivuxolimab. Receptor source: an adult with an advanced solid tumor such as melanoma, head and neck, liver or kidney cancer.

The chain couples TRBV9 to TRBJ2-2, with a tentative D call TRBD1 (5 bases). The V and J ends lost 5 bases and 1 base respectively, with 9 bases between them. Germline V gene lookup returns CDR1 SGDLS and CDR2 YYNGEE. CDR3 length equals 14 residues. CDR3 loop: CASRPTENTGELFF. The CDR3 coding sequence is TGTGCCAGCAGACCGACAGAGAACACCGGGGAGCTGTTTTTT.

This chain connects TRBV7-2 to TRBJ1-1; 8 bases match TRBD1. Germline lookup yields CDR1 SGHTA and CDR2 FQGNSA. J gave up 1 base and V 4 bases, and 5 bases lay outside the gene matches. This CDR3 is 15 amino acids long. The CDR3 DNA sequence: TGTGCCAGCAGCTCTCGACAGGGGAGGAACACTGAAGCTTTCTTT. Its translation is CASSSRQGRNTEAFF.

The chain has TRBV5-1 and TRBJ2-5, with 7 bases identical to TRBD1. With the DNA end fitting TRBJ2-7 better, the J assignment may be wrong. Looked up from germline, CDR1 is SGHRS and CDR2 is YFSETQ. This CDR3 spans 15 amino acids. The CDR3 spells CASSGRQGGSYEQYF. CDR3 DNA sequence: TGCGCCAGCAGCGGCCGACAGGGTGGCTCCTACGAGCAGTACTTC.

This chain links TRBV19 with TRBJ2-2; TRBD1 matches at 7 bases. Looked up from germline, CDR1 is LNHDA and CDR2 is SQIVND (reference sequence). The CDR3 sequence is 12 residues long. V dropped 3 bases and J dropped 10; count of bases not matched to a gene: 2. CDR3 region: CASSMGQKELFF. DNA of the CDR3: TGTGCCAGTAGTATGGGACAGAAGGAGCTGTTTTTT.

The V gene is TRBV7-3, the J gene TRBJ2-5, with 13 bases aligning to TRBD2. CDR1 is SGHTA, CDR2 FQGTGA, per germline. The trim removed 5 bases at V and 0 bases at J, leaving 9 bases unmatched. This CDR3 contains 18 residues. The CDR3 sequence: CASSLLGLAGRYQETQYF. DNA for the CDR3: TGTGCCAGCAGCCTGTTGGGACTAGCGGGGCGGTACCAAGAGACCCAGTACTTC.

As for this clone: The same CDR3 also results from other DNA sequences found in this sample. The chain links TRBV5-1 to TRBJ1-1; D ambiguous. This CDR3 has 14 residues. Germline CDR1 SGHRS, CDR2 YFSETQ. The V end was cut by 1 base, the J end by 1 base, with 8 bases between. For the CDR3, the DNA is TGCGCCAGCAGCTTGACCCCAGGGAACACTGAAGCTTTCTTT. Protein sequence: CASSLTPGNTEAFF.

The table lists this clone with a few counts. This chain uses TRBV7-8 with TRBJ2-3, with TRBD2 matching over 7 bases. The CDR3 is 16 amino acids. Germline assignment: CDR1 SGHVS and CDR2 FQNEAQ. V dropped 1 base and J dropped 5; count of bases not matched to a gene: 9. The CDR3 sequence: CASSLVGGRAIDTQYF. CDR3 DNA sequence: TGTGCCAGCAGCTTAGTCGGTGGGAGGGCCATAGATACGCAGTATTTT. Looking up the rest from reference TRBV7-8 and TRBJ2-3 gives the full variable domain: GAGVSQSPRYKVAKRGQDVALRCDPISGHVSLFWYQQALGQGPEFLTYFQNEAQLDKSGLPSDRFFAERPEGSVSTLKIQRTQQEDSAVYLCASSLVGGRAIDTQYFGPGTRLTVL.

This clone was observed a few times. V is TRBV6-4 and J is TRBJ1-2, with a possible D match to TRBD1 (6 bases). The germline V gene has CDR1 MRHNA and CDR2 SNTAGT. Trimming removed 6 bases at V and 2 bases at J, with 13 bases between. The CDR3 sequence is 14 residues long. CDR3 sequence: CASREDSYNYGYTF. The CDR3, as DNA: TGTGCCAGCAGAGAGGACAGCTACAACTATGGCTACACCTTC.

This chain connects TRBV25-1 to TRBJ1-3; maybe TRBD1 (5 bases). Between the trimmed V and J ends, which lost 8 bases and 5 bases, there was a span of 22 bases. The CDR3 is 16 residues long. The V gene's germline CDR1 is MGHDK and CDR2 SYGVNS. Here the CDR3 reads CASATRTGPGRNTIYF. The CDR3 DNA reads TGTGCCAGCGCTACCCGGACGGGACCCGGGCGAAACACCATATATTTT.

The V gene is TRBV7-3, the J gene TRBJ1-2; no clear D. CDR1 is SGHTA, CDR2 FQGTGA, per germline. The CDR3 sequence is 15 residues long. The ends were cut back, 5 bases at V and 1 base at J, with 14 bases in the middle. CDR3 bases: TGTGCCAGCAGCCTATCAGGTGGAGATAACTATGGCTACACCTTC. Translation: CASSLSGGDNYGYTF. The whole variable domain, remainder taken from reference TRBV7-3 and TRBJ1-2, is GAGVSQTPSNKVTEKGKYVELRCDPISGHTALYWYRQSLGQGPEFLIYFQGTGAADDSGLPNDRFFAVRPEGSVSTLKIQRTERGDSAVYLCASSLSGGDNYGYTFGSGTRLTVV.

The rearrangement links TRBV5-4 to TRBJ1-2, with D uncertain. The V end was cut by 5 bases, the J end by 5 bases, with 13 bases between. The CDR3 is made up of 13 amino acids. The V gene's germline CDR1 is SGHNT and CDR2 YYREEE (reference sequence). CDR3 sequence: CASRDVSTYGYTF. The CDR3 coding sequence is TGTGCCAGCAGGGATGTCAGTACTTATGGCTACACCTTC.

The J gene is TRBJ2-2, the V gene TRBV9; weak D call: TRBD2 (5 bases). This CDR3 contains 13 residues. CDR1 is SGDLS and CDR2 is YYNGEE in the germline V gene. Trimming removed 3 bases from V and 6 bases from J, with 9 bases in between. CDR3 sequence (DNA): TGTGCCAGCAGCGCTCGGGGTCCCGGGGAGCTGTTTTTT. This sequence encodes CASSARGPGELFF.

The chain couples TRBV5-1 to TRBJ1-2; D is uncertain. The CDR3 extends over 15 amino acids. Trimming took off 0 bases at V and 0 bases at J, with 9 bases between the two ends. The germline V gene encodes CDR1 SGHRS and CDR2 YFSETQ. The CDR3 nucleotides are TGCGCCAGCAGCTTGGGTCACCGAGCTAACTATGGCTACACCTTC. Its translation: CASSLGHRANYGYTF.

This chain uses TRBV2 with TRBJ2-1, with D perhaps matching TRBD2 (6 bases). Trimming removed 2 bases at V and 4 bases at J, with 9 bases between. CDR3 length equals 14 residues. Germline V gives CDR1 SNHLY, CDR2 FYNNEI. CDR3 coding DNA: TGTGCCAGCAGTGAACTAGCGTCTTACAATGAGCAGTTCTTC. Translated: CASSELASYNEQFF.

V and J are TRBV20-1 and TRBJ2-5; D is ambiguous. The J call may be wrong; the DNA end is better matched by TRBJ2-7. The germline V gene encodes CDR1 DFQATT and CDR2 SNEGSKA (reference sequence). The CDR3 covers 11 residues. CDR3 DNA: TGCAGTGCTGAGGCAGGTTACGAGCAGTACTTC. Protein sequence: CSAEAGYEQYF.

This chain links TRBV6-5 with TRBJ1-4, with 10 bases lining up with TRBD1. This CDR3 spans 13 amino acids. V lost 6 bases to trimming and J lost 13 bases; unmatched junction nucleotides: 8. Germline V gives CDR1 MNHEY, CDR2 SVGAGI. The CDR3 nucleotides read TGTGCCAGCAGCCCGAGGACAGGGGGGATACTGTTTTTT. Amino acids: CASSPRTGGILFF.

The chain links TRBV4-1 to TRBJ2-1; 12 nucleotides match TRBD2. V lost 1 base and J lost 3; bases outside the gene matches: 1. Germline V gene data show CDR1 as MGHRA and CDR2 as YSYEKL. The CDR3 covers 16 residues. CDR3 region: CASSQGTSGDYNEQFF. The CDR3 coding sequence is TGCGCCAGCAGCCAAGGGACTAGCGGGGACTACAATGAGCAGTTCTTC.

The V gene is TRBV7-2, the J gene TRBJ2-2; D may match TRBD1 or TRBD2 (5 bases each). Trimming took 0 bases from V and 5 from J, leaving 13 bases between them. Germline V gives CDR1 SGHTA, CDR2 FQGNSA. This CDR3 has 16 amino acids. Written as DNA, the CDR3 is TGTGCCAGCAGCTTAGCGCGGACCTGGGGGACCGGGGAGCTGTTTTTT. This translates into CASSLARTWGTGELFF.

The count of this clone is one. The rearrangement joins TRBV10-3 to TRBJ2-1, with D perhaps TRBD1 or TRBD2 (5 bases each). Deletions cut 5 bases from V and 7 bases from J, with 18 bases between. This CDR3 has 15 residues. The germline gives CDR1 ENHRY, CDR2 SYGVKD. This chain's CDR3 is CAISLRDPSGNEQFF. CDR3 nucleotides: TGTGCCATCAGTCTCCGGGACCCTAGTGGAAATGAGCAGTTCTTC.

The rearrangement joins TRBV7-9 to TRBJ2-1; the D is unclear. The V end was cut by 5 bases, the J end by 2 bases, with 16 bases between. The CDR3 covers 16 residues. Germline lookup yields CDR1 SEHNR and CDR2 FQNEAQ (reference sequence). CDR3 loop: CASSDPNYRAYNEQFF. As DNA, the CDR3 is TGTGCCAGCAGCGACCCCAACTATCGCGCCTACAATGAGCAGTTCTTC.

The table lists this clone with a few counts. CDR3 bases: TGTGCCAGCAGCTTAAACTCCGGGCATGGCTACACCTTC. Translation: CASSLNSGHGYTF. The rearrangement links TRBV7-3 to TRBJ1-2; D gene uncertain. This CDR3 contains 13 residues. The germline V and J ends were trimmed by 1 base and 6 bases, with 9 bases remaining between them. Germline values: CDR1 SGHTA, CDR2 FQGTGA. The entire variable domain, with the rest obtained from reference TRBV7-3 and TRBJ1-2, is as follows: GAGVSQTPSNKVTEKGKYVELRCDPISGHTALYWYRQSLGQGPEFLIYFQGTGAADDSGLPNDRFFAVRPEGSVSTLKIQRTERGDSAVYLCASSLNSGHGYTFGSGTRLTVV.

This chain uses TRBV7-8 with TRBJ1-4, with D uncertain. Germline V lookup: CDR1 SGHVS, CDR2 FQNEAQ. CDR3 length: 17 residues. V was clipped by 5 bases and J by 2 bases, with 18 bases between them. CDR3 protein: CASSLSGGSATNEKLFF. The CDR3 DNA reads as TGTGCCAGCAGCCTATCCGGCGGATCGGCGACTAATGAAAAACTGTTTTTT.

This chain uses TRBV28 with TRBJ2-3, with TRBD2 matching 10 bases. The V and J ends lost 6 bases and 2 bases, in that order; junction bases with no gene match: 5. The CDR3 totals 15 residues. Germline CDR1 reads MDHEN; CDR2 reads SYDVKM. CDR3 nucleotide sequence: TGTGCCAGCAGGCCGGGACTAGCGAACACAGATACGCAGTATTTT. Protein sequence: CASRPGLANTDTQYF. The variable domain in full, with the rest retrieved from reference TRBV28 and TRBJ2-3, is DVKVTQSSRYLVKRTGEKVFLECVQDMDHENMFWYRQDPGLGLRLIYFSYDVKMKEKGDIPEGYSVSREKKERFSLILESASTNQTSMYLCASRPGLANTDTQYFGPGTRLTVL.

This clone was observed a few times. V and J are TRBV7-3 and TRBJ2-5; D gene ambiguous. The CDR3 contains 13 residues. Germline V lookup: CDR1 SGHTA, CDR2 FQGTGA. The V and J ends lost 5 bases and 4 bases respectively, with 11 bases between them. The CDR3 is CASSPGPGETQYF. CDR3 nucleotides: TGTGCCAGCAGCCCCGGGCCAGGAGAGACCCAGTACTTC.

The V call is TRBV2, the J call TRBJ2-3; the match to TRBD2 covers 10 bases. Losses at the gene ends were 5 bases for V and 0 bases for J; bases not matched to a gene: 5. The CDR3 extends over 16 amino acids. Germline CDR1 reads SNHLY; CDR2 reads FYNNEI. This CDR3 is CASSPTSGPSTDTQYF. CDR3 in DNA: TGTGCCAGCAGTCCGACTAGCGGGCCGAGCACAGATACGCAGTATTTT.

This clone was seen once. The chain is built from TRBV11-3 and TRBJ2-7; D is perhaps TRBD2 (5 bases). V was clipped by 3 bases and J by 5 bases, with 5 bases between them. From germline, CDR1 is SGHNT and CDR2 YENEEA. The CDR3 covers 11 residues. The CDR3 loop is CASSFGDEQYF. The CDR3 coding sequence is TGTGCCAGCAGCTTCGGGGACGAGCAGTACTTC.

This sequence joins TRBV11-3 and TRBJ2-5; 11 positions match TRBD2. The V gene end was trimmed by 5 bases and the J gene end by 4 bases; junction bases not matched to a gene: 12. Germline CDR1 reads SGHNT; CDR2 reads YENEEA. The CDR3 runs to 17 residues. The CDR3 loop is CASSPGFSGRAGETQYF. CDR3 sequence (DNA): TGTGCCAGCAGCCCGGGTTTTAGCGGGAGGGCGGGAGAGACCCAGTACTTC.